The 14 T cell receptor beta chains in this list originate from one sample, sequenced in a study of T cells after yellow fever vaccination. TCRdb re-called the 5' RACE reads with MiXCR, one entry per CDR3 protein. This sample has some 260,000 distinct CDR3 sequences, with over 4.5% found just once. The source material was CD4+ T cells sorted from PBMCs, sampled on the day of the yellow fever booster vaccination. The receptors here all came from a man aged 18 to 35 who received the YFV17D yellow fever vaccine.

The sample holds many counts of this clonotype. V gene TRBV7-2 combines with J gene TRBJ2-5; tentatively, D is TRBD2 (5 bases). The germline gives CDR1 SGHTA, CDR2 FQGNSA. The CDR3 totals 11 residues. Between the trimmed V and J ends, which lost 8 bases and 5 bases, there was a span of 9 bases. The CDR3 spells CASAQRETQYF. CDR3 nucleotide sequence: TGTGCCAGCGCCCAGCGGGAGACCCAGTACTTC.

This clonotype turned up a few times. The gene calls are TRBV12-3 or TRBV12-4 and TRBJ2-2, with D tentatively TRBD1 or TRBD2 (5 bases each). V was cut by 6 bases and J by 4 bases, with 12 bases left in between. CDR3 length equals 14 residues. The CDR3, as DNA: TGTGCCAGCAGGAACTCAGGGACCACCGGGGAGCTGTTTTTT. Its translation is CASRNSGTTGELFF.

This clonotype was picked up many times. The chain recombines TRBV7-2 with TRBJ1-6, with 7 bases that match TRBD1. The V segment lost 5 bases and the J segment 8 bases; nucleotides outside the gene matches: 9. The CDR3 runs 15 residues. CDR1 is SGHTA, CDR2 FQGNSA, per germline. Here the CDR3 reads CASSPRGTEYSPLHF. In DNA, the CDR3 is TGTGCCAGCAGCCCGCGGGGGACAGAATATTCACCCCTCCACTTT.

The table lists this clonotype with a few counts. J is TRBJ1-3 and V is TRBV12-5; D remains ambiguous. V was shortened by 3 bases and J by 4 bases, with 4 bases between the two germline ends. The length of the CDR3 is 12 residues. Per the germline V gene, CDR1 is LGHNT and CDR2 is FRNRAP. The CDR3 sequence is CASGFGGNTIYF. The CDR3 nucleotides read TGTGCTAGTGGTTTCGGAGGAAACACCATATATTTT. Based on the CDR3 plus reference TRBV12-5 and TRBJ1-3, the full variable domain is DARVTQTPRHKVTEMGQEVTMRCQPILGHNTVFWYRQTMMQGLELLAYFRNRAPLDDSGMPKDRFSAEMPDATLATLKIQPSEPRDSAVYFCASGFGGNTIYFGEGSWLTVV.

This clonotype was observed many times. The chain recombines TRBV12-3 or TRBV12-4 with TRBJ1-1; TRBD1 agrees at 7 bases. CDR3 length: 14 amino acids. Unmatched junction bases numbered 10, after V lost 7 bases and J lost 5 bases. The CDR3: CASKIAGGYTEAFF. The CDR3 DNA reads as TGTGCCAGCAAAATTGCAGGGGGTTATACTGAAGCTTTCTTT.

This clonotype has just one count. This chain connects TRBV11-3 to TRBJ2-3; TRBD2 might be the D (6 bases). V was trimmed by 0 bases and J by 3 bases, leaving 19 bases between them. Per the germline V gene, CDR1 is SGHNT and CDR2 is YENEEA. The CDR3 covers 18 residues. The CDR3 nucleotides are TGTGCCAGCAGCTTAGAAGGGGCCACGGCGGGAAATACAGATACGCAGTATTTT. It specifies CASSLEGATAGNTDTQYF.

This clonotype was seen only a few times. The chain uses TRBV7-9 and TRBJ1-6, with a possible D match to TRBD1 (5 bases). The CDR3 loop spans 13 amino acids. V lost 4 bases and J 11 bases, leaving 12 bases between the germline ends. Germline V gene data show CDR1 as SEHNR and CDR2 as FQNEAQ (reference sequence). CDR3 bases: TGTGCCAGCAGCTATCCAGGGTTAACACCCCTCCACTTT. Translation gives CASSYPGLTPLHF.

This clonotype was detected a few times. The chain carries TRBV19 and TRBJ1-5, with 7 bases lining up with TRBD1. Germline loops: CDR1 LNHDA, CDR2 SQIVND (reference sequence). This CDR3 has 14 residues. V shed 5 bases and J 5 bases; nucleotides not matched to a gene: 6. The CDR3 DNA reads as TGTGCCAGTAGTTTACAGGGGATCGATCAGCCCCAGCATTTT. Its translation: CASSLQGIDQPQHF. The whole variable domain, filled in from reference TRBV19 and TRBJ1-5, reads DGGITQSPKYLFRKEGQNVTLSCEQNLNHDAMYWYRQDPGQGLRLIYYSQIVNDFQKGDIAEGYSVSREKKESFPLTVTSAQKNPTAFYLCASSLQGIDQPQHFGDGTRLSIL.

This chain joins TRBV7-6 and TRBJ2-5; D remains ambiguous. The germline CDR1 and CDR2 sequences are SGHVS and FNYEAQ. Trimming removed 5 bases from V and 7 bases from J, with 11 bases in between. The CDR3 sequence is 12 residues long. The CDR3 sequence: CASSPPVGTQYF. For the CDR3, the DNA is TGTGCCAGCAGCCCACCAGTGGGGACCCAGTACTTC.

V is TRBV7-2 and J is TRBJ1-5, with D hard to call. Trimming left V 5 bases short and J 12 bases short, with 14 bases between. The CDR3 length is 12 residues. Germline assignment: CDR1 SGHTA and CDR2 FQGNSA. The CDR3 nucleotides are TGTGCCAGCAGCCATGAGGGAGGGAACCAGCATTTT. Translation: CASSHEGGNQHF.

There are many counts of this clonotype. J is TRBJ1-5 and V is TRBV7-9, with D perhaps matching TRBD1 (5 bases). CDR1 is SEHNR and CDR2 is FQNEAQ in the germline V gene (reference sequence). The CDR3 covers 14 residues. The V gene lost 3 bases and the J gene lost 3 bases, with 9 bases spanning the gap. The CDR3 DNA is TGTGCCAGCAGCTTGGGACCTCACAATCAGCCCCAGCATTTT. The encoded protein is CASSLGPHNQPQHF.

This clonotype came up a few times. This chain uses TRBV6-5 with TRBJ1-2; D is uncertain. The CDR3 loop spans 11 amino acids. Trimming pared 6 bases from V and 7 bases from J, leaving 9 bases between. The germline CDR1 and CDR2 sequences are MNHEY and SVGAGI. As DNA, the CDR3 is TGTGCCAGCAGCAAGGAGGGTGGCTACACCTTC. Translating it yields CASSKEGGYTF.

Note on this clonotype: At one of its ends the junction is not consistent with the germline gene, which may arise from a read error. The genes are TRBV5-1 and TRBJ1-2; 9 positions agree with TRBD1. CDR3 length: 14 amino acids. Germline lookup yields CDR1 SGHRS and CDR2 YFSETQ. The DNA for the CDR3 is TGCGCCAGAAGCTCCGGACAGGGGAGCTATGGCTACACCTTC. Translating gives CARSSGQGSYGYTF.

The rearrangement links TRBV12-3 or TRBV12-4 to TRBJ2-1; tentatively, D is TRBD2 (5 bases). Trimming took off 5 bases at V and 12 bases at J, with 14 bases between the two ends. The CDR3 spans 12 residues. The CDR3 is CASSVRTAGQFF. The CDR3 DNA follows: TGTGCCAGCAGTGTTCGGACTGCAGGGCAGTTCTTC.